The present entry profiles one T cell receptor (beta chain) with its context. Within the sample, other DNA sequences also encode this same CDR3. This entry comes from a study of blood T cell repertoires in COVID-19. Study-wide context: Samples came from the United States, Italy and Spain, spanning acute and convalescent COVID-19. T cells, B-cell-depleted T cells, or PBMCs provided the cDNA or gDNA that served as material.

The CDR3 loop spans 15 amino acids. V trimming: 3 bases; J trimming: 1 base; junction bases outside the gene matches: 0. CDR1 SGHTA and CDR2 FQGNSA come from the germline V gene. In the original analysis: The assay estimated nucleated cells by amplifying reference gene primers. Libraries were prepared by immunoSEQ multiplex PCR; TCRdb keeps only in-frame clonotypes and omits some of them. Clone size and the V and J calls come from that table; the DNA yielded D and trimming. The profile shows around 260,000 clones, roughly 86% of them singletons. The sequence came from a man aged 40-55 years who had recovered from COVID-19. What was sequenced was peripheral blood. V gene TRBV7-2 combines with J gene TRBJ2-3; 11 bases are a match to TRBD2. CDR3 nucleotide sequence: TGTGCCAGCAGCTTTAGCGGGAGGGGCACAGATACGCAGTATTTT. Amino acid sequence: CASSFSGRGTDTQYF.